This T cell receptor (beta chain) was retrieved from a study of T cells in women clearing cervical HPV infection (dated by TCRdb to the late 2010s). Regarding the complete study: The cases were fewer than 30 women with histologically confirmed HPV16-related CIN3 or worse, and 2 of these cases were invasive cancers. The roughly 25 controls were women who cleared a single incident HPV16 infection within 12 months without developing precancer or cancer. In the parent cohort, more than 8,500 women aged 18 or older were enrolled in Guanacaste, Costa Rica, during about 1993 to 1995 and then followed for less than 8 years. Among cases, blood sampling came a median of roughly 150 days after lesion detection, with an interquartile range of roughly 85 to 230 days. Since HLA typing was available for only a few women, HLA type could not be ruled out as a confounder. Cases and controls were matched on year of sample collection and on age within five years. This exploratory proof-of-principle case-control study, nested within the Guanacaste HPV Natural History Study in Costa Rica, compared TCR repertoires among women with different cervical HPV16 outcomes. As quality controls, five blinded duplicates were added to each group, bringing the total to about 60 samples made up of 50 or so participants and about ten replicates. Median age was 34 years in cases versus approximately 37 in controls, and baseline characteristics did not differ significantly. Case blood was taken at the visit when the lesion was first identified, whereas control blood was taken when infection was no longer detected.

TCR beta CDR3 regions were amplified by multiplex PCR from an average of 1200 ng genomic DNA per sample using the immunoSEQ assay. Primer bias was corrected in the assay by using a complete synthetic TCR repertoire to establish an amplification baseline. Amplicons were sequenced on the Illumina platform. Concerning the study's data processing: Sequences were error-corrected by clustering with frequency ratios and a modified nearest-neighbor algorithm, then analyzed in the immunoSEQ Analyzer with IMGT gene definitions. At each rarefaction depth, TCR richness and evenness were averaged across 20 rarefaction repeats, and samples with fewer sequences than that depth were excluded. V, D and J gene relative abundances were compared between groups with Wilcoxon rank sum tests, applying FDR correction. Blinded duplicates gave an intraclass correlation of roughly 96% for TCR richness and an average of about 74% across some 69 gene segments. TCRdb provides this immuneACCESS table in a form limited to in-frame rearrangements. Some clones are lacking; in checked studies, under half of them reflect an unresolved V gene, and why the rest are absent is not known. That table is the source of V, J and clone size, and D and trimming were worked out from the DNA. The table of this sample itemizes roughly 30,000 clones. The top ten clones comprise more than 4% of the sample.

CDR1 SNHLY and CDR2 FYNNEI are derived from the germline V gene. The CDR3 goes from the cysteine to the phenylalanine over 13 residues. The 30 bases shown cover part of the CDR3, and their frame starts at base 1. The junction carries 13 bases between V and J, which are trimmed by 6 bases and 5 bases respectively. General study outcomes and caveats: CIN3+ cases had significantly higher TCR repertoire richness than controls across sequencing depths, but evenness did not differ between the groups. Lower TRBV6-7 relative abundance was observed in cases than in controls (roughly 0.12% versus 0.15%; Bonferroni P = 0.0008). Random forest classifiers combining richness and V gene abundances distinguished cases from controls with an estimated AUC of just under 0.85. Because T-cell numbers per sample were unknown, differences in richness could reflect varying T-cell content rather than repertoire biology. The cross-sectional design could not show whether associations preceded infection or resulted from it; effector/memory subsets and HPV-specific T cells were not isolated.

Comments on this clone: It lacks a known antigen. With the read ending 3 residues before the CDR3 end, the germline J gene is used to fill in that end.

Every participant had a single incident cervical HPV16 infection, and prevalent HPV16 infections were excluded. Cervical HPV DNA was detected by MY09/MY11 PCR and genotyped by dot-blot hybridization. Approximately 15 mL of heparinized blood was centrifuged, after which the buffy coat was aliquoted, frozen at -30 degrees C, and then stored at -80 degrees C. QIAGEN kits were used to extract genomic DNA from the buffy coat specimens. The sequencing input was blood buffy coat. The V and J segments used are TRBV2 and TRBJ2-5, with TRBD2 tentatively as D gene (6 bases match). This sequence was found in a woman between 18 and 75 years old with a cervical HPV16 infection that either progressed to CIN3+ or cleared (not recorded which). The CDR3 corresponds to CASRGLPAETQYF. The sequenced part of the CDR3 DNA is TGTGCCAGCAGGGGACTCCCGGCGGAGACC.